Each of the 28 T cell receptor beta chains below was sequenced from the same sample in a study of cytomegalovirus exposure and HLA in healthy donors. Only in-frame clones appear in the TCRdb table, and some are missing; sequencing was by immunoSEQ multiplex PCR. The table lists a few hundred thousand clones, 90% of them singletons, with 0.35% to 0.4% in the top ten. Sequenced input: PBMCs. Receptor source: a woman under 30 in good health and CMV-seronegative.

Comments on this clone: Different DNA sequences within this sample yield the same CDR3. This chain uses TRBV18 with TRBJ1-4; 10 bases match TRBD1. This CDR3 contains 14 residues. After removal of 2 bases from V and 6 bases from J, the junction contained 0 bases not matched to a gene. The germline CDR1 and CDR2 sequences are KGHSH and LQKENI. CDR3 loop: CASSPGTGDEKLFF. The DNA of the CDR3 is TGTGCCAGCTCACCAGGGACAGGGGATGAAAAACTGTTTTTT.

The V call is TRBV7-7, the J call TRBJ2-3; the match to TRBD2 covers 12 bases. This CDR3 has 16 residues. Losses at the gene ends were 4 bases for V and 1 base for J; bases not matched to a gene: 3. Germline-derived CDR1 and CDR2 are SSHAT and FNYEAQ (reference sequence). The CDR3 here is CASSSLAGGGTDTQYF. In DNA, the CDR3 is TGTGCCAGCAGCTCCCTAGCGGGGGGGGGCACAGATACGCAGTATTTT. The full variable domain, with the rest looked up from reference TRBV7-7 and TRBJ2-3, is GAGVSQSPRYKVTKRGQDVTLRCDPISSHATLYWYQQALGQGPEFLTYFNYEAQPDKSGLPSDRFSAERPEGSISTLTIQRTEQRDSAMYRCASSSLAGGGTDTQYFGPGTRLTVL.

The chain has TRBV6-5 and TRBJ1-5; TRBD1 agrees at 7 bases. Trimming at V came to 5 bases and at J to 2 bases, leaving 3 bases not matched to a gene. The V gene's germline CDR1 is MNHEY and CDR2 SVGAGI. The CDR3 loop spans 14 amino acids. The CDR3 region has the DNA TGTGCCAGCAGTCAAGGACAGGGCAATCAGCCCCAGCATTTT. Its translation: CASSQGQGNQPQHF.

The chain is built from TRBV11-2 and TRBJ2-1; D is possibly TRBD2 (6 bases). The V gene lost 1 base and the J gene lost 1 base, with 8 bases spanning the gap. Per the germline V gene, CDR1 is SGHAT and CDR2 is FQNNGV. This CDR3 has 15 residues. The CDR3 is CASSLVGGSYNEQFF. The CDR3 DNA follows: TGTGCCAGCAGCTTAGTTGGGGGGTCCTACAATGAGCAGTTCTTC.

The chain carries TRBV6-1 and TRBJ1-5; D is unclear. The CDR3 consists of 13 residues. Trimming left V 6 bases short and J 7 bases short, with 13 bases between. Looked up from germline, CDR1 is MNHNS and CDR2 is SASEGT. CDR3 protein: CASRYAGEQPQHF. The CDR3 DNA reads as TGTGCCAGCAGGTACGCAGGTGAACAGCCCCAGCATTTT.

The chain has TRBV18 and TRBJ2-1; D not resolved. The CDR3 is 13 residues long. Germline assignment: CDR1 KGHSH and CDR2 LQKENI. The germline V and J ends were trimmed by 1 base and 5 bases, with 6 bases remaining between them. CDR3 region: CASSPLTDNEQFF. In DNA form, the CDR3 reads TGTGCCAGCTCACCACTTACGGACAATGAGCAGTTCTTC.

The CDR3 nucleotides are TGTGCCAGCAGCTTAACAGGGGCCCGAGAGACCCAGTACTTC. Its protein is CASSLTGARETQYF. V is TRBV7-9 and J is TRBJ2-5, with 7 bases fitting TRBD1. In germline, CDR1 is SEHNR, CDR2 FQNEAQ (reference sequence). CDR3 size: 14 residues. Trimming took 2 bases from V and 4 from J; bases not matched to a gene: 4.

This chain uses TRBV27 with TRBJ2-1, with 12 positions matching TRBD1. With V trimmed by 1 base and J by 5 bases, 6 bases remained unmatched. In germline, CDR1 is MNHEY, CDR2 SMNVEV (reference sequence). The CDR3 extends over 17 amino acids. In DNA form, the CDR3 reads TGTGCCAGCAGTTTATACCCGGGACAGGGGGCCCACAATGAGCAGTTCTTC. It encodes CASSLYPGQGAHNEQFF.

The chain employs TRBV19 and TRBJ1-6; D perhaps matches TRBD1 (6 bases). Trimming left V 6 bases short and J 8 bases short, with 8 bases between. This CDR3 region has 12 residues. CDR1 is LNHDA and CDR2 is SQIVND in the germline V gene (reference sequence). The CDR3, as DNA: TGTGCCAGTAGCAGGGGTTATTCACCCCTCCACTTT. The encoded protein is CASSRGYSPLHF.

V is TRBV7-2 and J is TRBJ1-6, with a possible D match to TRBD1 (5 bases). Per germline, CDR1 SGHTA and CDR2 FQGNSA. The length of the CDR3 is 18 residues. Trimming removed 2 bases from V and 0 bases from J, with 14 bases in between. CDR3 DNA sequence: TGTGCCAGCAGCTTATCAGCAGGGCCCTACTCCTATAATTCACCCCTCCACTTT. This translates into CASSLSAGPYSYNSPLHF.

A single count supports this clone. The chain recombines TRBV7-2 with TRBJ2-5; a possible D gene is TRBD2 (6 bases). Germline V gene data show CDR1 as SGHTA and CDR2 as FQGNSA. Trimming left V 5 bases short and J 1 base short, with 14 bases between. This CDR3 spans 15 amino acids. The CDR3 spells CASSQFRRVQETQYF. DNA for the CDR3: TGTGCCAGCAGCCAATTCCGGAGGGTCCAAGAGACCCAGTACTTC.

J is TRBJ1-1 and V is TRBV5-4; no clear D gene. Trimming removed 0 bases from V and 5 bases from J, with 14 bases in between. This CDR3 has 15 amino acids. Per the germline V gene, CDR1 is SGHNT and CDR2 is YYREEE (reference sequence). In DNA, the CDR3 is TGTGCCAGCAGCTTGGAATTGCGGGGTTGGACTGAAGCTTTCTTT. Translated: CASSLELRGWTEAFF.

The chain couples TRBV4-1 to TRBJ2-7; D is possibly TRBD2 (5 bases). Trimming took 1 base from V and 2 from J, leaving 15 bases between them. This CDR3 is 16 amino acids long. Looked up from germline, CDR1 is MGHRA and CDR2 is YSYEKL. The CDR3 DNA reads TGCGCCAGCAGCCAAGCCCCGGGGAACGGGGCCTACGAGCAGTACTTC. Protein product: CASSQAPGNGAYEQYF.

This clone was seen once. The CDR3 sequence is CASSPPGLAGGREQFF. As DNA, the CDR3 is TGTGCCAGCTCACCACCGGGGCTAGCGGGGGGGCGTGAGCAGTTCTTC. This chain connects TRBV18 to TRBJ2-1; 12 nucleotides agree with TRBD2. The CDR3 extends over 16 amino acids. J was trimmed by 9 bases and V by 0 bases; bases with no gene match: 6. Germline CDR1 reads KGHSH; CDR2 reads LQKENI. The full variable domain, rest sourced from reference TRBV18 and TRBJ2-1, is NAGVMQNPRHLVRRRGQEARLRCSPMKGHSHVYWYRQLPEEGLKFMVYLQKENIIDESGMPKERFSAEFPKEGPSILRIQQVVRGDSAAYFCASSPPGLAGGREQFFGPGTRLTVL.

The chain combines TRBV5-1 with TRBJ2-2, with D possibly TRBD1 on 5 matching bases. In germline, CDR1 is SGHRS, CDR2 YFSETQ. Trimming removed 4 bases from V and 5 bases from J, with 18 bases in between. The CDR3 has 16 residues. CDR3 DNA: TGCGCCAGCAGCCCTGAGGAAGGGGCGCAAACCGGGGAGCTGTTTTTT. It is translated as CASSPEEGAQTGELFF.

The chain recombines TRBV28 with TRBJ1-2; 7 bases align to TRBD1. The CDR3 has 15 amino acids. Trimming at V came to 1 base and at J to 5 bases, leaving 7 bases not matched to a gene. From germline, CDR1 is MDHEN and CDR2 SYDVKM. The CDR3 DNA reads as TGTGCCAGCAGTTTATTCCCAGGGGGATCTTATGGCTACACCTTC. Amino acids: CASSLFPGGSYGYTF.

This sequence joins TRBV7-2 and TRBJ1-1, with D possibly TRBD1 on 6 matching bases. The CDR3 spans 13 residues. Looked up from germline, CDR1 is SGHTA and CDR2 is FQGNSA. Trimming stripped 3 bases from V and 4 bases from J, with 9 bases between. CDR3 DNA sequence: TGTGCCAGCAGCTTCGGACAGTTCACTGAAGCTTTCTTT. Translating gives CASSFGQFTEAFF.

The gene calls are TRBV7-9 and TRBJ1-3, with D perhaps TRBD1 (5 bases). This CDR3 has 16 amino acids. V lost 1 base and J lost 0, with 10 bases in between. CDR1 and CDR2 from the germline V gene are SEHNR and FQNEAQ (reference sequence). The CDR3 region is CASSLGTLNSGNTIYF. Written as DNA, the CDR3 is TGTGCCAGCAGCTTAGGGACACTAAACTCTGGAAACACCATATATTTT.

The chain carries TRBV6-4 and TRBJ2-2; a weak D match, TRBD2 (5 bases). The germline V gene encodes CDR1 MRHNA and CDR2 SNTAGT. Trimming left V 5 bases short and J 6 bases short, with 16 bases between. CDR3 length equals 15 residues. CDR3 residues: CASSLNHDGAGELFF. CDR3 bases: TGTGCCAGCAGTCTGAACCATGACGGGGCCGGGGAGCTGTTTTTT.

This clone turned up a few times. The chain uses TRBV6-1 and TRBJ2-7; no reliable D call. V lost 2 bases, J lost 6 bases, and 8 bases lay in between. This CDR3 is built from 12 residues. CDR1 is MNHNS, CDR2 SASEGT, per germline. The CDR3 DNA sequence: TGTGCCAGCAGTGAACAACGGAGCGAGCAGTACGTC. Its protein is CASSEQRSEQYV.

The J gene is TRBJ1-2, the V gene TRBV28, with no clear D. V was shortened by 6 bases and J by 5 bases, with 10 bases between the two germline ends. CDR3 length equals 12 residues. Germline V gene lookup returns CDR1 MDHEN and CDR2 SYDVKM. The CDR3 DNA sequence: TGTGCCAGCAGGCGACCGGGATATGGCTACACCTTC. The encoded protein is CASRRPGYGYTF.

This chain links TRBV29-1 with TRBJ2-6; no clear D gene. The V and J ends lost 0 bases and 4 bases respectively, with 4 bases between them. The CDR3 runs to 13 residues. CDR1 and CDR2 (germline): SQVTM, ANQGSEA. The CDR3 is CSVEDSGANVLTF. The CDR3 nucleotides read TGCAGCGTTGAAGACTCCGGGGCCAACGTCCTGACTTTC.

This chain connects TRBV29-1 to TRBJ1-1; the D is unclear. Trimming shortened V by 7 bases and J by 4 bases, and 10 bases separated the two germline ends. Germline V gene sequence: CDR1 SQVTM, CDR2 ANQGSEA. The CDR3 has 11 residues. This CDR3 is CSASTSTEAFF. CDR3 bases: TGCAGCGCCTCGACAAGCACTGAAGCTTTCTTT.

The chain is built from TRBV30 and TRBJ1-4; a possible D gene is TRBD1 (5 bases). This CDR3 contains 20 residues. Germline lookup yields CDR1 GTSNPN and CDR2 SVGIG (reference sequence). Trimming cost V 1 base and J 0 bases, with 24 bases left between them. Here the CDR3 reads CAWSAGRGTVLLATNEKLFF. CDR3 DNA: TGTGCCTGGAGTGCGGGGCGGGGGACTGTCCTCCTTGCAACTAATGAAAAACTGTTTTTT.

This clone was seen a single time. The gene calls are TRBV29-1 and TRBJ1-4; TRBD1 aligns across 7 bases. Per the germline V gene, CDR1 is SQVTM and CDR2 is ANQGSEA. V dropped 5 bases and J dropped 6; count of bases not matched to a gene: 6. CDR3 size: 13 residues. CDR3 DNA sequence: TGCAGCGTTCGTCAGGGACAGCATGAAAAACTGTTTTTT. It specifies CSVRQGQHEKLFF.

For the CDR3, the DNA is TGTGCCAGCAGCCGCGGGGAGACCCGATCCTACGAGCAGTACGTC. Translated, it gives CASSRGETRSYEQYV. The chain uses TRBV7-9 and TRBJ2-7, with D maybe TRBD2 (6 bases). CDR1 SEHNR and CDR2 FQNEAQ come from the germline V gene (reference sequence). The CDR3 has 15 amino acids. V was shortened by 5 bases and J by 1 base, with 15 bases between the two germline ends.

This chain uses TRBV4-2 with TRBJ2-1, with D possibly being TRBD1 (6 bases). V was pared by 4 bases and J by 6 bases, with 13 bases between. The CDR3 spans 14 residues. Per germline, CDR1 LGHNA and CDR2 YNFKEQ. The CDR3 protein is CASSPPTGRNEQFF. In DNA form, the CDR3 reads TGTGCCAGCAGCCCCCCTACAGGGCGCAATGAGCAGTTCTTC.

CDR3 nucleotide sequence: TGTGCCAGCAGCTTAGGTTTTTTTGAGATAGACACTGAAGCTTTCTTT. This encodes CASSLGFFEIDTEAFF. The chain carries TRBV11-2 and TRBJ1-1; D remains unclear. Germline CDR1 SGHAT, CDR2 FQNNGV. The CDR3 consists of 16 residues. The V and J ends lost 1 base and 3 bases respectively, with 15 bases between them.